In its sample, the clone carrying this T cell receptor beta chain was seen many times. Its antigen is as yet unknown. Sorted inputs of roughly 18,000 to 1,100,000 cells, with 10%, 30% or 50% RNA, yielded naive CD8 libraries. This entry belongs to a study of molecular identifiers for immune sequencing clone quantification. The wider study: Across replicate runs, RNA obtained from around 20,000 or 100,000 naive CD8 cells was divided into five, with four undergoing sequencing. Study results and caveats: Clones above 20 RNA copies contained over 97% of effector molecules but under 1% of naive ones. Underestimation of highly expanded clone sizes could arise where identical TCR molecules share a barcode.

The CDR3 contains 11 residues. Germline CDR1 SGHTA, CDR2 FQGNSA. V lost 5 bases and J 7 bases, leaving 6 bases between the germline ends. TCRdb processed the PCR reads anew with MiXCR; each CDR3 protein has one entry. Seen here are hundreds of thousands of distinct CDR3 sequences, around 25% observed once, and the top ten hold 0.7% to 0.95%. The V call is TRBV7-2, the J call TRBJ2-1; D unclear. The clonotype was recovered from a human donor in good health. Some libraries in this study had Jurkat cell RNA spiked in. Sequencing input: naive CD8+ T cells from blood, with Jurkat cell RNA spiked in. Subset of the sample: FACS-sorted CD8+CD4-CCR7+CD45RA+ naive T cells. CDR3 amino acids: CASSLTNEQFF. The CDR3 DNA reads TGTGCCAGCAGCCTAACGAATGAGCAGTTCTTC.